The subject of this entry is one TCR beta chain. The antigen is not known. V was shortened by 3 bases and J by 5 bases, with 10 bases between the two germline ends. The CDR3 is 13 amino acids. Reverse transcription of 0.5 to 1 ug RNA was performed with random hexamers. Amplification of the TCR beta CDR3 was carried out by immunoSEQ multiplex PCR, which spanned a total of 54 Vbeta and 13 Jbeta segments. From the immunoSEQ multiplex PCR reads, TCRdb called clonotypes with MiXCR, one entry per CDR3 protein. Of 150,000 to 160,000 distinct CDR3 sequences in the sample, about 95% were seen once. This sample was taken from a study of CD8 T cells in Susac syndrome. Study overall: Patients with Susac syndrome, at blood draw, were therapy-naive, on corticosteroids, or on intravenous immunoglobulin alone. The study, taken as a whole, reports: An acknowledgment was made by the study that its TCR sequencing and HLA analysis involved relatively few individuals.

What was sequenced was CD4+ T cells from PBMCs. This TCR was sampled from a human donor with Susac syndrome. This chain joins TRBV12-3 or TRBV12-4 and TRBJ2-5; D is ambiguous. The CDR3 DNA sequence: TGTGCCAGCAGTTTCGGGCTCAGGGAGACCCAGTACTTC. Translation: CASSFGLRETQYF.